A selection of T cell receptor beta chains follows, all from one sample in a study of cytomegalovirus exposure and HLA in healthy donors. The data were produced by immunoSEQ multiplex PCR, yet TCRdb's version contains in-frame clones alone and is incomplete. The sample has under 170,000 clones, under 75% seen once. The specimen sequenced was PBMCs. The receptors stem from a woman aged 60-75 years in good health and CMV-seropositive. The CDR3 runs from the conserved cysteine through the conserved F or W. The D gene is left open where the match is weak. Clone sizes are given selectively: once, few, many, or a class where the clone is expanded.

CDR3 protein,CDR3 DNA,D gene,V gene,clone size,J gene
CASSLYYRVSYEQYF,TGTGCCAGCAGCTTGTACTACAGGGTCTCCTACGAGCAGTACTTC,NA,TRBV5-6,NA,TRBJ2-7
CASSRPGQPQHF,TGTGCCAGCTCACGGCCTGGTCAGCCCCAGCATTTT,NA,TRBV18,NA,TRBJ1-5
CASSSQGQLGLGNQPQHF,TGTGCCAGCAGCTCCCAGGGTCAGCTCGGGTTAGGCAATCAGCCCCAGCATTTT,NA,TRBV7-8,NA,TRBJ1-5
CASSLPSGTTDTQYF,TGTGCCAGCAGCCTCCCTAGCGGGACCACAGATACGCAGTATTTT,TRBD2,TRBV7-2,NA,TRBJ2-3
CASRFSGTVATRSSYNEQFF,TGTGCCAGCAGATTTTCCGGGACAGTCGCTACTCGGAGCTCCTACAATGAGCAGTTCTTC,TRBD1,TRBV6-4,few,TRBJ2-1
CASSHRQGSYNEQFF,TGCGCCAGCAGCCATCGACAGGGGTCCTACAATGAGCAGTTCTTC,TRBD1,TRBV4-1,NA,TRBJ2-1
CASSSGFYEQYF,TGTGCCAGCAGTTCGGGGTTCTACGAGCAGTACTTC,NA,TRBV28,NA,TRBJ2-7
CASSNRPMGHGYTF,TGTGCCAGCAGTAACCGCCCCATGGGCCATGGCTACACCTTC,NA,TRBV6-6,NA,TRBJ1-2
CASSRPQGLKNRETQYF,TGTGCCAGTAGTAGACCGCAAGGACTGAAGAACAGAGAGACCCAGTACTTC,NA,TRBV19,NA,TRBJ2-5
CASSLRAIADTQYF,TGTGCCAGCAGCTTGCGCGCTATCGCAGATACGCAGTATTTT,NA,TRBV5-4,NA,TRBJ2-3
CASSQVLGGDSYGYTF,TGTGCCAGCAGCCAAGTTTTAGGGGGCGATTCCTATGGCTACACCTTC,TRBD1,TRBV14,NA,TRBJ1-2
CASSRGPGELFF,TGCGCCAGCAGCCGGGGGCCCGGGGAGCTGTTTTTT,NA,TRBV4-1,NA,TRBJ2-2
CASSQDISYEQYF,TGTGCCAGCAGCCAAGATATATCCTACGAGCAGTACTTC,NA,TRBV14,NA,TRBJ2-7
CASSPLAGGPNTQYF,TGCGCCAGCAGCCCCTTAGCGGGAGGGCCAAATACGCAGTATTTT,TRBD2,TRBV5-1,NA,TRBJ2-3
CASSFDTGLYEQYF,TGTGCCAGCAGCTTTGACACAGGGCTCTACGAGCAGTACTTC,NA,TRBV7-2,NA,TRBJ2-7
CASSQRGQSSYNEQFF,TGTGCCAGCAGCCAACGGGGACAGAGCTCCTACAATGAGCAGTTCTTC,TRBD1,TRBV5-4,few,TRBJ2-1
CASSSPPSGRVNNEQFF,TGCGCCAGCAGCTCCCCCCCTAGCGGGAGGGTGAACAATGAGCAGTTCTTC,TRBD2,TRBV5-1,NA,TRBJ2-1
CASSLRDISTQANYGYTF,TGTGCCAGCAGTTTAAGGGACATAAGTACCCAAGCTAACTATGGCTACACCTTC,NA,TRBV28,NA,TRBJ1-2
CASSRGTGRAYEQYF,TGTGCCAGCAGCCGCGGGACGGGACGGGCCTACGAGCAGTACTTC,NA,TRBV28,NA,TRBJ2-7
CASSLVGTGNYNEQFF,TGTGCCAGCAGCTTAGTGGGGACAGGGAATTACAATGAGCAGTTCTTC,TRBD1,TRBV7-2,NA,TRBJ2-1
CASSAQTGIYEQYF,TGCGCCAGCAGCGCCCAGACAGGGATCTACGAGCAGTACTTC,TRBD1,TRBV5-1,NA,TRBJ2-7
CAAAEDNYDYTF,TGTGCCGCCGCAGAGGATAACTATGACTACACCTTC,NA,TRBV10-3,NA,TRBJ1-2
CASSQDPGGRYYNEQFF,TGTGCCAGCAGCCAAGATCCTGGCGGGAGGTACTACAATGAGCAGTTCTTC,TRBD2,TRBV14,NA,TRBJ2-1
CASSETGGAYGYTF,TGTGCCAGCAGCGAGACAGGGGGCGCCTATGGCTACACCTTC,TRBD1,TRBV6-5,few,TRBJ1-2
CASSPPSYQGIYEQYF,TGTGCCAGCTCACCACCCAGCTACCAGGGGATCTACGAGCAGTACTTC,NA,TRBV18,NA,TRBJ2-7
CASSDPLEPQYF,TGTGCCAGCAGTGATCCGCTAGAGCCGCAGTATTTT,NA,TRBV25-1,NA,TRBJ2-3
CASSEVPGLSTDTQYF,TGTGCCAGCAGTGAGGTCCCAGGGCTGAGCACAGATACGCAGTATTTT,NA,TRBV25-1,NA,TRBJ2-3
CASSQGRDSNEKLFF,TGTGCCAGCAGCCAGGGCCGGGACTCTAATGAAAAACTGTTTTTT,NA,TRBV7-6,NA,TRBJ1-4
CASRGQGREKLFF,TGTGCCAGTAGGGGGCAGGGAAGGGAAAAACTGTTTTTT,NA,TRBV19,NA,TRBJ1-4
CASSLNRGPEAFF,TGTGCCAGCAGCTTAAACAGGGGCCCTGAAGCTTTCTTT,TRBD1,TRBV5-4,NA,TRBJ1-1
CASSDQGSIQYF,TGTGCCAGCAGCGACCAGGGGAGCATTCAGTACTTC,NA,TRBV11-2,NA,TRBJ2-4
CASSQEGSDEQYF,TGTGCCAGCAGCCAGGAGGGTTCCGACGAGCAGTACTTC,NA,TRBV7-2,NA,TRBJ2-7
CASSAGLAGVLDTQYF,TGTGCCAGCAGCGCTGGACTAGCGGGAGTACTAGATACGCAGTATTTT,TRBD2,TRBV9,few,TRBJ2-3
CASGSPTSGSSYEQYF,TGTGCTAGTGGGTCTCCAACTAGCGGCTCCTCCTACGAGCAGTACTTC,TRBD2,TRBV12-5,NA,TRBJ2-7
CASSYRSGTEAFF,TGCGCCAGCAGCTACCGATCGGGGACTGAAGCTTTCTTT,NA,TRBV5-1,NA,TRBJ1-1
CASSQDYYGYTF,TGCGCCAGCAGCCAGGACTACTATGGCTACACCTTC,NA,TRBV4-1,few,TRBJ1-2
CASSPSGVDSYNEQFF,TGTGCCAGCAGCCCGTCGGGGGTCGACTCCTACAATGAGCAGTTCTTC,NA,TRBV7-3,few,TRBJ2-1
CSVRGTGVYEQYF,TGCAGCGTACGGGGGACAGGGGTCTACGAGCAGTACTTC,TRBD1,TRBV29-1,NA,TRBJ2-7
CASSPRTGSQPQHF,TGTGCCAGCAGCCCCCGGACAGGGTCTCAGCCCCAGCATTTT,TRBD1,TRBV28,NA,TRBJ1-5
CASSRDRGISTDTQYF,TGTGCCAGCTCAAGGGACAGGGGGATTAGCACAGATACGCAGTATTTT,TRBD1,TRBV18,NA,TRBJ2-3
CASSLVADLSYNEQFF,TGTGCCAGCAGCTTAGTAGCCGATCTCTCCTACAATGAGCAGTTCTTC,NA,TRBV11-2,NA,TRBJ2-1
CASSGSLATYEQYF,TGTGCCAGCAGTGGATCTCTAGCGACCTACGAGCAGTACTTC,NA,TRBV28,NA,TRBJ2-7
CASSWTAPNTEAFF,TGTGCCAGCAGTTGGACAGCGCCCAACACTGAAGCTTTCTTT,NA,TRBV6-5,few,TRBJ1-1
CASSLSGSTEAFF,TGTGCCAGCAGTTTATCTGGGAGCACTGAAGCTTTCTTT,NA,TRBV28,NA,TRBJ1-1
CASSPRQNSRTDTQYF,TGCGCCAGCAGCCCGCGACAGAATAGTCGCACAGATACGCAGTATTTT,NA,TRBV4-3,NA,TRBJ2-3
CASSPDRAVYGYTF,TGTGCCAGTAGTCCGGACAGGGCTGTATATGGCTACACCTTC,TRBD1,TRBV19,NA,TRBJ1-2
CASSIGAGLYNEQFF,TGTGCCAGTAGTATAGGAGCGGGCCTCTACAATGAGCAGTTCTTC,NA,TRBV19,NA,TRBJ2-1
CASSGTGSTGANVLTF,TGTGCCTCGTCCGGGACAGGGTCTACTGGGGCCAACGTCCTGACTTTC,TRBD1,TRBV2,few,TRBJ2-6
CASSLATGRFHF,TGTGCCAGCAGCTTAGCGACAGGTAGATTCCACTTC,NA,TRBV11-2,few,TRBJ2-7
CASSIGVSGIEQPQHF,TGTGCCAGTAGTATAGGTGTCTCAGGGATCGAACAGCCCCAGCATTTT,NA,TRBV19,NA,TRBJ1-5
CASSHQGQNTEAFF,TGCGCCAGCAGCCACCAGGGGCAGAACACTGAAGCTTTCTTT,NA,TRBV5-1,few,TRBJ1-1
CASSLRGRRTEAFF,TGTGCCAGCTCCCTCAGGGGGAGAAGGACTGAAGCTTTCTTT,TRBD1,TRBV27,few,TRBJ1-1
CAWSRNSNQPQHF,TGTGCCTGGAGCAGGAATAGCAATCAGCCCCAGCATTTT,NA,TRBV30,NA,TRBJ1-5
CASSPFLGDYNEQFF,TGTGCCAGCAGCCCCTTCCTAGGAGACTACAATGAGCAGTTCTTC,NA,TRBV11-2,NA,TRBJ2-1
CASSEYRGYEQYF,TGTGCCAGCAGTGAATACAGGGGCTACGAGCAGTACTTC,TRBD1,TRBV6-1,NA,TRBJ2-7
CASSLRTGSTDTQYF,TGTGCCAGCAGCCTGAGGACGGGAAGCACAGATACGCAGTATTTT,NA,TRBV13,NA,TRBJ2-3
CASSQEGGAGNTEAFF,TGCGCCAGCAGCCAAGAGGGGGGGGCGGGAAACACTGAAGCTTTCTTT,NA,TRBV4-1,NA,TRBJ1-1
CAWKRSGMSTEAFF,TGTGCCTGGAAACGTTCAGGGATGAGCACTGAAGCTTTCTTT,NA,TRBV30,NA,TRBJ1-1
CASSLLTSGFYEQYF,TGTGCCAGCAGCTTACTCACTAGCGGTTTCTACGAGCAGTACTTC,TRBD2,TRBV11-2,NA,TRBJ2-7
CASRGTSGSLGQYF,TGTGCCAGCAGGGGGACTAGCGGATCTCTTGGGCAGTACTTC,TRBD2,TRBV2,NA,TRBJ2-7